This TCR beta chain emerged from a study of blood T cell repertoires in COVID-19. Sequencing used immunoSEQ multiplex PCR; TCRdb keeps in-frame clones, though not all of them. The sample has roughly 250,000 clones, approximately 85% seen once; the top ten hold under 2.5%. Trimming removed 6 bases at V and 2 bases at J, with 16 bases between. Germline V gene lookup returns CDR1 MNHEY and CDR2 SMNVEV (reference sequence). The CDR3 has 16 residues. Symptom resolution, clearance, or two negative PCRs marked the recovered donors of Cohort 3. The clonotype was recovered from a woman aged 45-65 years who had recovered from COVID-19. The gene calls are TRBV27 and TRBJ2-2; D perhaps matches TRBD2 (7 bases). Input material: PBMCs or T cells enriched from blood (not recorded which). The CDR3 is CASSGGLARNTGELFF. CDR3 bases: TGTGCCAGCAGCGGGGGGCTAGCGAGAAACACCGGGGAGCTGTTTTTT.